The 14 T cell receptor beta chains below were found in one sample sequenced in a study of shared clonotypes between healthy human individuals. The repertoire was sequenced with immunoSEQ multiplex PCR; TCRdb's copy has only in-frame clones and lacks some. This table holds roughly 2.2 million clones, 85% to 95% found once. The sequenced material came from naive CD4+ T cells from PBMCs. As for subset: CD45RA+ positively selected. The receptor set was obtained from a man in his late teens or twenties in good health. Some clones in this sample may be carry-over from other donors' samples.

This chain links TRBV27 with TRBJ2-3; possibly TRBD1 for D (6 bases). With 6 bases removed from V and 3 bases from J, the gap between germline ends came to 25 bases. The CDR3 totals 18 residues. Germline loops: CDR1 MNHEY, CDR2 SMNVEV (reference sequence). The CDR3 spells CASRLLGASDLRTDTQYF. Here the CDR3 DNA reads TGTGCCAGCAGGTTGCTGGGGGCCTCCGATTTACGTACAGATACGCAGTATTTT.

The V gene is TRBV6-5, the J gene TRBJ1-1, with D possibly being TRBD1 (6 bases). V lost 8 bases to trimming and J lost 0 bases, with 16 bases between them. Germline assignment: CDR1 MNHEY and CDR2 SVGAGI. The CDR3 is made up of 15 amino acids. In DNA form, the CDR3 reads TGTGCCAGCCGCAAAATACAGGGAATGAACACTGAAGCTTTCTTT. Translated, it gives CASRKIQGMNTEAFF.

Worth noting for this clone: The sample holds other DNA sequences that translate to the same CDR3. V is TRBV18 and J is TRBJ1-2; perhaps TRBD1 as D (6 bases). CDR3 length: 13 residues. Trimming shortened V by 3 bases and J by 3 bases, and 8 bases separated the two germline ends. Germline V gene data show CDR1 as KGHSH and CDR2 as LQKENI. The CDR3 protein is CASSPRQDYGYTF. The CDR3 DNA sequence: TGTGCCAGCTCACCCCGACAGGACTATGGCTACACCTTC.

The chain couples TRBV7-9 to TRBJ2-3; TRBD2 agrees at 7 bases. This CDR3 has 18 residues. Trimming took 3 bases from V and 1 from J; bases not matched to a gene: 13. Germline lookup yields CDR1 SEHNR and CDR2 FQNEAQ (reference sequence). The CDR3 is CASSFSGWLAGGTDTQYF. For the CDR3, the DNA is TGTGCCAGCAGCTTTTCGGGATGGTTGGCGGGAGGCACAGATACGCAGTATTTT. Looking up the rest from reference TRBV7-9 and TRBJ2-3 gives the full variable domain: DTGVSQNPRHKITKRGQNVTFRCDPISEHNRLYWYRQTLGQGPEFLTYFQNEAQLEKSRLLSDRFSAERPKGSFSTLEIQRTEQGDSAMYLCASSFSGWLAGGTDTQYFGPGTRLTVL.

The genes are TRBV28 and TRBJ1-4; 9 nucleotides line up with TRBD1. After removal of 6 bases from V and 7 bases from J, the junction contained 15 bases not matched to a gene. The CDR3 spans 17 residues. In germline, CDR1 is MDHEN, CDR2 SYDVKM. The CDR3 bases are TGTGCCAGCAGGACGTCCGGGACAGGGATTTTCGGTGAAAAACTGTTTTTT. This translates into CASRTSGTGIFGEKLFF.

The rearrangement links TRBV21-1 to TRBJ2-5; the tabulated D call, TRBD2, remains unverified against the DNA. TRBV21-1 is listed as a pseudogene. CDR3 length: 18 amino acids. In DNA, the CDR3 is TGTGCCAGCAGGGGGAAGAGGGCGGAGGTCCCGTTGCAAGAGACCCAGTACTTC. It specifies CASRGKRAEVPLQETQYF.

The chain employs TRBV18 and TRBJ2-5; D assignment may be TRBD1 or TRBD2 (5 bases each). Germline CDR1 reads KGHSH; CDR2 reads LQKENI. The CDR3 has 13 residues. Trimming removed 6 bases from V and 4 bases from J, with 12 bases in between. CDR3 residues: CASSHRGIETQYF. The CDR3 nucleotides read TGTGCCAGCTCGCATCGGGGCATAGAGACCCAGTACTTC. The variable domain in full, completed from reference TRBV18 and TRBJ2-5, reads NAGVMQNPRHLVRRRGQEARLRCSPMKGHSHVYWYRQLPEEGLKFMVYLQKENIIDESGMPKERFSAEFPKEGPSILRIQQVVRGDSAAYFCASSHRGIETQYFGPGTRLLVL.

The chain's CDR3 is CASTRGGSNSYEQYF. The CDR3 DNA reads TGTGCCAGCACCCGGGGAGGGAGCAACTCCTACGAGCAGTACTTC. The genes are TRBV9 and TRBJ2-7; 7 bases align to TRBD2. The germline V gene encodes CDR1 SGDLS and CDR2 YYNGEE. The V gene end was trimmed by 6 bases and the J gene end by 0 bases; junction bases not matched to a gene: 9. This CDR3 contains 15 residues.

CDR3: CASSKGGERITDTQYF. In nucleotides, the CDR3 is TGTGCCAGCAGCAAAGGAGGGGAAAGGATCACAGATACGCAGTATTTT. J is TRBJ2-3 and V is TRBV21-1. TRBV21-1 is noted as a pseudogene. The CDR3 has 16 amino acids.

This chain connects TRBV11-2 to TRBJ2-7; 8 nucleotides match TRBD1. Germline CDR1 and CDR2: SGHAT and FQNNGV. V lost 1 base to trimming and J lost 3 bases; unmatched junction nucleotides: 5. The CDR3 covers 15 residues. This CDR3 reads CASSLVAQGVYEQYF. DNA for the CDR3: TGTGCCAGCAGCTTAGTGGCACAGGGGGTCTACGAGCAGTACTTC.

In the case of this clone: In the same sample, other DNA sequences code for this CDR3. The gene calls are TRBV5-1 and TRBJ2-7; the match to TRBD1 covers 9 bases. Germline V gene sequence: CDR1 SGHRS, CDR2 YFSETQ. The junction had 3 bases not matched to a gene; V was cut back by 4 bases and J by 4 bases. This CDR3 has 13 amino acids. This chain's CDR3 is CASSRDREYEQYF. The DNA for the CDR3 is TGCGCCAGCAGCCGGGACAGGGAATACGAGCAGTACTTC.

The chain employs TRBV5-1 and TRBJ2-1; possible D gene TRBD1, 5 bases. The CDR3 is 17 amino acids. CDR1 is SGHRS and CDR2 is YFSETQ in the germline V gene. The germline V and J ends were trimmed by 4 bases and 0 bases, with 17 bases remaining between them. CDR3 DNA: TGCGCCAGCAGCCTTGGACATGGATATAGCTCCTACAATGAGCAGTTCTTC. It specifies CASSLGHGYSSYNEQFF.

The J gene is TRBJ2-1, the V gene TRBV28; no reliable D call. V dropped 6 bases and J dropped 4 bases, with 13 bases sitting between them. This CDR3 contains 14 residues. Germline values: CDR1 MDHEN, CDR2 SYDVKM. Written as DNA, the CDR3 is TGTGCCAGCAGACCCCCGGGTCCTTACAATGAGCAGTTCTTC. Amino acid sequence: CASRPPGPYNEQFF.

The J gene is TRBJ2-1, the V gene TRBV11-3, with D possibly called TRBD1 or TRBD2 (5 bases each). Germline V lookup: CDR1 SGHNT, CDR2 YENEEA. V was pared by 1 base and J by 7 bases, with 14 bases between. This CDR3 contains 15 residues. DNA of the CDR3: TGTGCCAGCAGCTTAGCTTGGGGGAGTTCGAATGAGCAGTTCTTC. Translation: CASSLAWGSSNEQFF.